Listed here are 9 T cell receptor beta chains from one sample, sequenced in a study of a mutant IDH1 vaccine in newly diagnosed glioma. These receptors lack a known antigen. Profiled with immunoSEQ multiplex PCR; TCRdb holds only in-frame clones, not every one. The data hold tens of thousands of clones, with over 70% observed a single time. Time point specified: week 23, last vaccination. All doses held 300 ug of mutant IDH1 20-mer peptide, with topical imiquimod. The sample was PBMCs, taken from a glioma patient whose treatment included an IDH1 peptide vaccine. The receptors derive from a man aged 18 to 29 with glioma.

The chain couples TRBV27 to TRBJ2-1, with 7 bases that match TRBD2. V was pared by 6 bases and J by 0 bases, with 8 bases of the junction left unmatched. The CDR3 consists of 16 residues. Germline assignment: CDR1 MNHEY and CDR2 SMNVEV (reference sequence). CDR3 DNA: TGTGCCAGCAGCGGAAGCGGGAAGAGCTCCTACAATGAGCAGTTCTTC. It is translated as CASSGSGKSSYNEQFF.

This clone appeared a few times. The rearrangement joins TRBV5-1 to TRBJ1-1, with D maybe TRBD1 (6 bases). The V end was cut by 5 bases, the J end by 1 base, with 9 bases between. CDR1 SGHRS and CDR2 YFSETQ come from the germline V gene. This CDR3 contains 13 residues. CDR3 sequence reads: CASRSTGNTEAFF. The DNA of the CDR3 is TGCGCCAGCAGATCGACAGGGAACACTGAAGCTTTCTTT.

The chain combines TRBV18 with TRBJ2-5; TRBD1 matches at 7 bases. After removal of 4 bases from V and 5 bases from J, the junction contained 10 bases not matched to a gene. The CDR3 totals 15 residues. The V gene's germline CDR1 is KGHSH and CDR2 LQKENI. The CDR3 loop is CASSLGTGVTETQYF. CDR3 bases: TGTGCCAGCTCACTCGGAACAGGGGTTACGGAGACCCAGTACTTC.

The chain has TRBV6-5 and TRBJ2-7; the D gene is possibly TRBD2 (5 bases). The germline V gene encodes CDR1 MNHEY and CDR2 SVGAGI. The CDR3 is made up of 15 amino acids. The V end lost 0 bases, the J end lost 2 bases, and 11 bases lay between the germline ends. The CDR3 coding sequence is TGTGCCAGCAGTTACTCGGAGGCTTTGACCTACGAGCAGTACTTC. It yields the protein CASSYSEALTYEQYF.

DNA for the CDR3: TGCGCCAGCAGCCCCGGGACAAGCACAGATACGCAGTATTTT. Protein product: CASSPGTSTDTQYF. The chain has TRBV5-1 and TRBJ2-3, with TRBD1 as a possible D gene (6 bases). CDR1 and CDR2 from the germline V gene are SGHRS and YFSETQ. The CDR3 covers 14 residues. V dropped 4 bases and J dropped 0 bases, with 9 bases sitting between them.

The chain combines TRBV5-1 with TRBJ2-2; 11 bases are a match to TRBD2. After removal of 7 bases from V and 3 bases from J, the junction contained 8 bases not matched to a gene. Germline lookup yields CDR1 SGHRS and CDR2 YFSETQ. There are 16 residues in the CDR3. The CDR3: CASALAGGMDTGELFF. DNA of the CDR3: TGCGCCAGCGCCTTAGCGGGAGGGATGGACACCGGGGAGCTGTTTTTT.

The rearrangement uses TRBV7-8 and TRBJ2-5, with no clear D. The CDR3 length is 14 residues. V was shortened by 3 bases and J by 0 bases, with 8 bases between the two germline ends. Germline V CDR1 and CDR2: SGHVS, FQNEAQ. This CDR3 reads CASSLETDQETQYF. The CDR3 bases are TGTGCCAGCAGCTTGGAAACCGACCAAGAGACCCAGTACTTC. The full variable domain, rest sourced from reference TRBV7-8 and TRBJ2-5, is GAGVSQSPRYKVAKRGQDVALRCDPISGHVSLFWYQQALGQGPEFLTYFQNEAQLDKSGLPSDRFFAERPEGSVSTLKIQRTQQEDSAVYLCASSLETDQETQYFGPGTRLLVL.

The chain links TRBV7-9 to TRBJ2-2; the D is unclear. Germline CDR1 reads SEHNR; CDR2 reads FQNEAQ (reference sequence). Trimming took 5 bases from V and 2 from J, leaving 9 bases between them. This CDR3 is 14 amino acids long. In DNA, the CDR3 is TGTGCCAGCAGCCCCGACCTAAACACCGGGGAGCTGTTTTTT. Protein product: CASSPDLNTGELFF.

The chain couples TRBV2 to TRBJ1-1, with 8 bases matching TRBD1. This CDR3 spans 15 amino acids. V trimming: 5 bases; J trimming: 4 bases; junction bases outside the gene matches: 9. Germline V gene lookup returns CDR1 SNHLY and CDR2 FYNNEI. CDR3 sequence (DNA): TGTGCCAGCAGTAGGTCAGGACAGGGTGGCACTGAAGCTTTCTTT. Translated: CASSRSGQGGTEAFF.